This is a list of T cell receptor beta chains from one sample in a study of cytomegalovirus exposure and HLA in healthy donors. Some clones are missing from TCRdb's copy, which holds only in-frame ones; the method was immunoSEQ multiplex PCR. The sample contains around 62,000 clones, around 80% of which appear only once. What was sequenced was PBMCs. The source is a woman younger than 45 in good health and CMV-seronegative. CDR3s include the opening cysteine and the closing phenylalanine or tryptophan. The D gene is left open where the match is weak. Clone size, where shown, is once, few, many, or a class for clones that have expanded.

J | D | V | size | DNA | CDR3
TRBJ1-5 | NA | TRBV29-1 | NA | TGCAGCGTGGCCGGGGAGGTACAGCAGCCCCAGCATTTT | CSVAGEVQQPQHF
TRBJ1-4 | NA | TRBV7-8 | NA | TGTGCCAGCAGCTTAAAGGAGGGGAAAGGTGAAAAACTGTTTTTT | CASSLKEGKGEKLFF
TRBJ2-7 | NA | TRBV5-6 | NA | TGTGCCAGCAGCTTCTATCTTACAGGGTTGACCTACGAGCAGTACTTC | CASSFYLTGLTYEQYF
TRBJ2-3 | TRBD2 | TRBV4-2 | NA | TGTGCCAGCAGCCAAGATCTTTGGGCTAGCGGGGGGGCCATAGATACGCAGTATTTT | CASSQDLWASGGAIDTQYF
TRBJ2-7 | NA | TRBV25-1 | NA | TGTGCCAGCACAGGGGTTTACGAGCAGTACTTC | CASTGVYEQYF
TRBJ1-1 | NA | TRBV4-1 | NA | TGCGCCAGCAGCCAAGTGGGGAGGAGGGCAGAAGCTTTCTTT | CASSQVGRRAEAFF
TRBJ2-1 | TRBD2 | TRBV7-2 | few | TGTGCCAGCAGCCCCGGGACTACTCATGAGCAGTTCTTC | CASSPGTTHEQFF
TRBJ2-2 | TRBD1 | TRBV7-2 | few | TGTGCCAGCAGCTTAGGGACAGGGATGGCGGGCGGGGAGCTGTTTTTT | CASSLGTGMAGGELFF
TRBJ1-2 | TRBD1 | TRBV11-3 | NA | TGTGCCAGCAGCCCGACGACAGGGGGTGAGGGTGGCTACACCTTC | CASSPTTGGEGGYTF
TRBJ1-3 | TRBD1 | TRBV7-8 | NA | TGTGCCAGCAGCCCGAGGGGGAACAGGGGGCCAGGAAACACCATATATTTT | CASSPRGNRGPGNTIYF
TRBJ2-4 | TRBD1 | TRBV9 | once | TGTGCCAGCAACCCGGGACAGGGGACCGGCAAAAACATTCAGTACTTC | CASNPGQGTGKNIQYF
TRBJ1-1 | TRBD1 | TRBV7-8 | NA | TGTGCCAGCAGCTTGGAGGGACAGCTGAACACTGAAGCTTTCTTT | CASSLEGQLNTEAFF
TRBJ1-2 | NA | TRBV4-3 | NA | TGCGCCAGCAGCCAGATTGGGGCAGGGTTGAACTATGGCTACACCTTC | CASSQIGAGLNYGYTF
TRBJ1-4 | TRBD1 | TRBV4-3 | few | TGCGCCAGCAGCCAGGATCCGGGACAGGGGGGACTAAAACTGTTTTTT | CASSQDPGQGGLKLFF
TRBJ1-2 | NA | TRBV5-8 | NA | TGTGCCAGCAGCTTGGTTCCAGGGTACTATGGCTACACCTTC | CASSLVPGYYGYTF
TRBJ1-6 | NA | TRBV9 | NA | TGTGCCAGCAGCGTGGACCCCTTACCAACGGGGAATTCACCCCTCCACTTT | CASSVDPLPTGNSPLHF
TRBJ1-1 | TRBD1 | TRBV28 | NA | TGTGCCAGCAGTTCCTGGGACAGGGACACTGAAGCTTTCTTT | CASSSWDRDTEAFF
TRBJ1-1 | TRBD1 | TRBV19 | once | TGTGCCAGTAGTATACAGGGGGTGAACACTGAAGCTTTCTTT | CASSIQGVNTEAFF
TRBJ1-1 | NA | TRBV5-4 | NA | TGTGCCAGCAGCTTGGGCCTCAGGGACAAGGAAGCTTTCTTT | CASSLGLRDKEAFF
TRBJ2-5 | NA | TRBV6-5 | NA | TGTGCCAGCAGTTATGGGCGGGGATGGGAGACCCAGTACTTC | CASSYGRGWETQYF
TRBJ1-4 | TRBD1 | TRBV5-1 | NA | TGCGCCAGCAGCTTGGAGGGGGACAGCCAGGAAAAACTGTTTTTT | CASSLEGDSQEKLFF
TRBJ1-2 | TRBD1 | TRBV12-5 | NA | TGTGCTAGTGGTTTGGGGGGACAGACGGGGGGCTACACCTTC | CASGLGGQTGGYTF
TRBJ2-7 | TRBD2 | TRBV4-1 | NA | TGCGCCAGCAGCCAAGATCTGGGACTAGTATACGAGCAGTACTTC | CASSQDLGLVYEQYF
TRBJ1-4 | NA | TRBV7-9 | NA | TGTGCCAGCAGCTTTCGACAGGAGAATGAAAAACTGTTTTTT | CASSFRQENEKLFF